These T cell receptor beta chains were read from a single sample in a study of CD8+CD57+ T cells in acquired aplastic anemia. TCRdb used MiXCR to reprocess the reads, holding one entry per CDR3 protein. The table includes 150,000 to 200,000 distinct CDR3 sequences, 48% detected once. The specimen sequenced was sorted CD4+, CD8+, or CD8+CD57+ T cells (not recorded which) from PBMCs. These receptors all stem from a human donor with aplastic anemia. The CDR3 runs from the conserved cysteine through the conserved F or W. The order of the fields is V gene, J gene, clone size, D gene, CDR3 DNA, CDR3 protein. The D gene is left open where the match is weak. The size entry is marked missing in some rows and otherwise reads once, few, many or a size class.

V: TRBV12-3/TRBV12-4
J: TRBJ2-7
size: .
D: .
DNA: TGTGCCAGCAGTTTGCAGGGGTTATACGAGCAGTACTTC
CDR3: CASSLQGLYEQYF

V: TRBV7-7
J: TRBJ2-2
size: .
D: .
DNA: TGTGCTAGCAGCTTGGCAGAAGGGGGGGAGCTGTTTTTT
CDR3: CASSLAEGGELFF

V: TRBV15
J: TRBJ2-2
size: .
D: TRBD1
DNA: TGTGCCACCAGCAGAGCCACAGGGGTATATTTCGGGGAGCTGTTTTTT
CDR3: CATSRATGVYFGELFF

V: TRBV5-6
J: TRBJ1-6
size: many
D: .
DNA: TGTGCCAGCAGCCTCGACACCCTAATTCAAACCCTCCACTTT
CDR3: CASSLDTLIQTLHF

V: TRBV20-1
J: TRBJ1-5
size: .
D: TRBD1
DNA: TGCAGTGCCCGACAGGGTGTTACGGAGCCCCAGCATTTT
CDR3: CSARQGVTEPQHF

V: TRBV29-1
J: TRBJ2-3
size: .
D: .
DNA: TGCAGCGTTTCGGAGGGCACAGATACGCAGTATTTT
CDR3: CSVSEGTDTQYF

V: TRBV29-1
J: TRBJ1-2
size: .
D: .
DNA: TGCAGCGTCAGCAAGGTTGGGGACTATGGCTACACCTTC
CDR3: CSVSKVGDYGYTF

V: TRBV2
J: TRBJ2-1
size: .
D: TRBD1
DNA: TGTGCCAGCAGTGAAGGAGGGGGCTTCTACAATGAGCAGTTCTTC
CDR3: CASSEGGGFYNEQFF

V: TRBV20-1
J: TRBJ2-5
size: many
D: TRBD1
DNA: TGCAGTGCTAGAGAACCGGGACAGGGGGCGAAGACCCAGTACTTC
CDR3: CSAREPGQGAKTQYF

V: TRBV24-1
J: TRBJ2-2
size: .
D: TRBD2
DNA: TGTGCCACCAGTGATGTGGGGGGGAACACCGGGGAGCCGTTTTTC
CDR3: CATSDVGGNTGEPFF

V: TRBV7-8
J: TRBJ2-1
size: .
D: TRBD1
DNA: TGTGCCAGCAGTTGGACAGGGGTTGAGCAGTTCTTC
CDR3: CASSWTGVEQFF

V: TRBV5-1
J: TRBJ2-7
size: many
D: .
DNA: TGCGCCAGCAGCTTCTGGGGTATTTACGAGCAGTACTTC
CDR3: CASSFWGIYEQYF

V: TRBV5-1
J: TRBJ1-1
size: many
D: TRBD1
DNA: TGCGCCAGCAGACCCACACAGGGGCCGGCCACTGAAGCTTTCTTT
CDR3: CASRPTQGPATEAFF

V: TRBV20-1
J: TRBJ2-3
size: once
D: .
DNA: TGCAGTGCTAGAAGGCACAGCTCTAGCACAGATACGCAGTATTTT
CDR3: CSARRHSSSTDTQYF

V: TRBV9
J: TRBJ2-2
size: many
D: TRBD2
DNA: TGTGCCAGCAGCGCTAGCGGGATAGAGAACACCGGGGAGCTGTTTTTT
CDR3: CASSASGIENTGELFF

V: TRBV24-1
J: TRBJ2-1
size: .
D: TRBD1
DNA: TGTGCCACCAGTGATTGGACAGGGTCCACCTACAATGAGCAGTTCTTC
CDR3: CATSDWTGSTYNEQFF

V: TRBV25-1
J: TRBJ1-1
size: .
D: TRBD1
DNA: TGTGCCAGCTTAGTTAAGGCAGGGGGTGAAGCTTTCTTT
CDR3: CASLVKAGGEAFF

V: TRBV7-3
J: TRBJ2-7
size: many
D: TRBD2
DNA: TGTGCCAGCAGCCCCTCGCCGGGAGCGGGAGTCCACGAGCAGTACTTC
CDR3: CASSPSPGAGVHEQYF

V: TRBV14
J: TRBJ1-1
size: once
D: .
DNA: TGTGCCAGCAGCCAGGGCCCGGGGCTTAGTGGAGCTTTCTTT
CDR3: CASSQGPGLSGAFF

V: TRBV25-1
J: TRBJ2-7
size: many
D: .
DNA: TGTGCCAGCAGTGAATCAAGGACGGGCCTGGAAGAGCAGTACTTC
CDR3: CASSESRTGLEEQYF

V: TRBV20-1
J: TRBJ2-1
size: .
D: TRBD2
DNA: TGCAGTGCTAGCGGGAGGGCATGGGAGCAGTTCTTC
CDR3: CSASGRAWEQFF

V: TRBV10-3
J: TRBJ2-7
size: .
D: .
DNA: TGTGCCATCAGTGAGGGGCCGGGACAATCAGGCTACGAGCAGTACTTC
CDR3: CAISEGPGQSGYEQYF

V: TRBV2
J: TRBJ2-7
size: .
D: .
DNA: TGTGCCAGCAGTGATGAGGGCGAGCAGTACTTC
CDR3: CASSDEGEQYF

V: TRBV5-4
J: TRBJ1-1
size: .
D: .
DNA: TGTGCCAGCAGCTTGGCCTATAATGAAGCTTTCTTT
CDR3: CASSLAYNEAFF

V: TRBV7-9
J: TRBJ1-1
size: many
D: TRBD1
DNA: TGTGCCAGCAGCTGGGACAGGCCTACCACTGAAGCTTTCTTT
CDR3: CASSWDRPTTEAFF

V: TRBV30
J: TRBJ1-5
size: .
D: .
DNA: TGTGCCTGGAGCGAACAGCAAGTAGGCAATCAGCCCCAGCATTTT
CDR3: CAWSEQQVGNQPQHF

V: TRBV7-6
J: TRBJ2-1
size: many
D: .
DNA: TGTGCCACCTCCTTGCACAGAAAAGATGAGCAGTTCTTC
CDR3: CATSLHRKDEQFF

V: TRBV4-3
J: TRBJ2-3
size: many
D: .
DNA: TGCGCCAGCAGCCAAGAATGGGCAGGGTACGGCGATACGCAGTATTTT
CDR3: CASSQEWAGYGDTQYF

V: TRBV9
J: TRBJ2-1
size: .
D: TRBD2
DNA: TGTGCCAGCAGCCGTAGCGGGAGTGCCTACAATGAGCAGTTCTTC
CDR3: CASSRSGSAYNEQFF

V: TRBV20-1
J: TRBJ2-7
size: .
D: .
DNA: TGCGGTGCTAGACGTGGTGCAGAGCAGTACTTC
CDR3: CGARRGAEQYF

V: TRBV2
J: TRBJ2-5
size: once
D: .
DNA: TGTGCCAGCAGTCCTTATTCTGGCGAGACCCAGTACTTC
CDR3: CASSPYSGETQYF

V: TRBV9
J: TRBJ2-2
size: many
D: .
DNA: TGTGCCAGCAGCGTTCCGGGCAGCGCTACCGGGGAGCTGTTTTTT
CDR3: CASSVPGSATGELFF

V: TRBV25-1
J: TRBJ1-4
size: .
D: .
DNA: TGTGCCAGTCAGATTAATGAAAAACTGTTTTTT
CDR3: CASQINEKLFF

V: TRBV20-1
J: TRBJ2-5
size: .
D: TRBD2
DNA: TGCAGCCCGGGGGGAGTAGAGACCCAGTACTTC
CDR3: CSPGGVETQYF

V: TRBV4-1
J: TRBJ2-7
size: .
D: .
DNA: TGCGCCAGCAGCCAAGATTACACCTACGAGCAGTACTTC
CDR3: CASSQDYTYEQYF

V: TRBV6-1
J: TRBJ1-2
size: many
D: .
DNA: TGTGCCAGCACTAACCTGAAGCCGGACAGCTATGGCTACACCTTC
CDR3: CASTNLKPDSYGYTF

V: TRBV6-2/TRBV6-3
J: TRBJ2-1
size: few
D: .
DNA: TGTGCCAGCAGTTACCCCGAGGGGGGGAGTGGGAACGGATACAATGAGCAGTTCTTC
CDR3: CASSYPEGGSGNGYNEQFF

V: TRBV11-3
J: TRBJ1-2
size: .
D: TRBD1
DNA: TGTGCCAGCAGCACACAGGGGGCCACTAACTATGGCTACACCTTC
CDR3: CASSTQGATNYGYTF

V: TRBV9
J: TRBJ2-7
size: many
D: .
DNA: TGTGCCAGCAGCGCGGGACGGAGGGTCTACGAGCAGTACTTC
CDR3: CASSAGRRVYEQYF

V: TRBV10-3
J: TRBJ1-6
size: .
D: .
DNA: TGTGCCATCAGTGAGGGGAAGTGGAGCTCCTATAATTCACCCCTCCACTTT
CDR3: CAISEGKWSSYNSPLHF

V: TRBV20-1
J: TRBJ2-7
size: .
D: .
DNA: TGCAGTGCCATACAGGGCTACGAGCAGTACTTC
CDR3: CSAIQGYEQYF

V: TRBV20-1
J: TRBJ2-7
size: .
D: TRBD2
DNA: TGCAGTGCTAGGATGGCGGGGGGGCAAGCGCAGTACTTC
CDR3: CSARMAGGQAQYF

V: TRBV7-6
J: TRBJ2-1
size: many
D: .
DNA: TGTGCCAGCAGCTTAGCTTCCAGGATTGATGAGCAGTTCTTC
CDR3: CASSLASRIDEQFF

V: TRBV5-1
J: TRBJ2-1
size: many
D: .
DNA: TGCGCCAGCAGCTTTCAGGACCCGTGGTCCTACAATGAGCAGTTCTTC
CDR3: CASSFQDPWSYNEQFF